The clone carrying this T cell receptor beta chain was seen more than once but under ten times. Its target is unknown. 5'RACE template switching produced TCR cDNA carrying a universal primer site and UMIs. TCRdb re-called the 5' RACE reads through MiXCR, storing one row per CDR3 protein. Among about 320,000 distinct CDR3 sequences, around 13% were seen once, and the ten largest hold 2.5% to 3.5%. This sample was included in a study of T cells after yellow fever vaccination. Across the study: Low-cell-number fractions were prepared with SMART-Seq v4 Ultra Low Input.

Study-level results: Boosting was followed by the reappearance of most primary-vaccination clones (around 95% CD4, more than 70% CD8).

This sequence originates from a man aged 18 to 30 who received the YFV17D yellow fever vaccine. Sequenced here: CD4+ T cells sorted from PBMCs, sampled 15 days after the yellow fever booster vaccination.

The CDR3 spells CASSPPRHTNTGELFF. Here the CDR3 DNA reads TGTGCCAGCAGTCCCCCTAGGCACACGAACACCGGGGAGCTGTTTTTT. This chain links TRBV12-3 or TRBV12-4 with TRBJ2-2; no firm D call. The CDR3 covers 16 residues. V lost 5 bases and J 0 bases, leaving 13 bases between the germline ends.